The 15 T cell receptor beta chains below were found in one sample sequenced in a study of neurological immune-mediated disorders. TCRdb re-analysed the 5' RACE reads in MiXCR, keeping a single row per CDR3 protein. The sample yields approximately 82,000 distinct CDR3 sequences, 2.5% to 3% seen once. The sample comprised PBMCs. These receptors all come from a young woman with multiple sclerosis.

Ten or more counts support this clonotype. The V call is TRBV5-1, the J call TRBJ2-7; D is unresolved. There are 13 residues in the CDR3. The germline V gene encodes CDR1 SGHRS and CDR2 YFSETQ. V shed 4 bases and J shed 3 bases, with 11 bases lying between them. The CDR3 bases are TGCGCCAGCAGCCCCCGCAGCCTCTACGAGCAGTACTTC. It yields the protein CASSPRSLYEQYF.

This clonotype was detected ten times or more. The CDR3 coding sequence is TGTGCCAGCAGCCAAGGGGTTGGGACAGGGCGCACTGAAGCTTTCTTT. Translating gives CASSQGVGTGRTEAFF. This sequence joins TRBV7-9 and TRBJ1-1, with TRBD1 matching over 9 bases. Germline trimming cut 5 bases from V and 4 bases from J; bases unmatched to any gene: 11. Germline V gene sequence: CDR1 SEHNR, CDR2 FQNEAQ (reference sequence). The CDR3 is 16 amino acids.

This clonotype was seen repeatedly, ten times or more. The chain has TRBV6-6 and TRBJ1-1; 9 nucleotides line up with TRBD1. Germline CDR1 and CDR2: MNHNY and SVGAGI (reference sequence). This CDR3 comprises 16 residues. Losses at the gene ends were 6 bases for V and 4 bases for J; bases not matched to a gene: 12. As DNA, the CDR3 is TGTGCCAGCAGATTATCCCAGACAGGGGGTGGCACTGAAGCTTTCTTT. It translates to CASRLSQTGGGTEAFF.

This clonotype was recorded at least ten times. In DNA form, the CDR3 reads TGCAGTGCTCAACCGGGACTAGCGGGAGGAGAGACCCAGTACTTC. This gives the protein CSAQPGLAGGETQYF. The chain combines TRBV20-1 with TRBJ2-5; 15 bases are a match to TRBD2. The ends lost 5 bases at V and 4 bases at J; junction bases unmatched: 5. CDR3 size: 15 residues. Germline CDR1 DFQATT, CDR2 SNEGSKA (reference sequence).

This clonotype was seen at least ten times. Written as DNA, the CDR3 is TGTGCCAGCAGCTCCCCGGGACAGTACTATGGCTACACCTTC. This translates into CASSSPGQYYGYTF. V gene TRBV7-9 combines with J gene TRBJ1-2; TRBD1 agrees at 7 bases. The CDR3 length is 14 residues. The V gene end was trimmed by 4 bases and the J gene end by 3 bases; junction bases not matched to a gene: 5. Germline V lookup: CDR1 SEHNR, CDR2 FQNEAQ (reference sequence).

This clonotype was observed many times. The V gene is TRBV29-1, the J gene TRBJ2-5; TRBD1 matches 7 bases. J gave up 5 bases and V 6 bases, and 12 bases lay outside the gene matches. Germline V gene sequence: CDR1 SQVTM, CDR2 ANQGSEA. The CDR3 covers 14 residues. The CDR3 reads CSVEHRGSVETQYF. The CDR3 DNA is TGCAGCGTGGAGCACAGGGGATCGGTCGAGACCCAGTACTTC.

This clonotype has ten or more counts. The V gene is TRBV9, the J gene TRBJ2-3; 8 nucleotides match TRBD1. The CDR3 extends over 15 amino acids. Germline CDR1 is SGDLS and CDR2 is YYNGEE. The V and J ends lost 8 bases and 4 bases, in that order; junction bases with no gene match: 12. This chain's CDR3 is CASGQGIGVADTQYF. CDR3 DNA sequence: TGTGCCAGTGGACAGGGTATTGGCGTTGCAGATACGCAGTATTTT.

CDR3 nucleotides: TGTGCCAGCGGATGGACAGGGGGTGAGACCCAGTACTTC. Translating gives CASGWTGGETQYF. This chain uses TRBV27 with TRBJ2-5; 10 nucleotides line up with TRBD1. V dropped 8 bases and J dropped 5; count of bases not matched to a gene: 5. The CDR3 length is 13 residues. Germline CDR1 and CDR2: MNHEY and SMNVEV (reference sequence).

This clonotype was seen ten or more times. The chain uses TRBV6-2 or TRBV6-3 and TRBJ1-5; D might be TRBD1 (6 bases). From germline, CDR1 is MNHEY and CDR2 SVGEGT. CDR3 length equals 16 residues. Trimming stripped 2 bases from V and 3 bases from J, with 14 bases between. CDR3 sequence (DNA): TGTGCCAGCAGTTACGGTACAGGGAGGAACAATCAGCCCCAGCATTTT. Translating it yields CASSYGTGRNNQPQHF.

There are many counts of this clonotype. V usage is TRBV20-1 and J usage is TRBJ1-4; perhaps TRBD1 as D (6 bases). From germline, CDR1 is DFQATT and CDR2 SNEGSKA (reference sequence). With 5 bases removed from V and 4 bases from J, the gap between germline ends came to 14 bases. The CDR3 contains 14 residues. The CDR3 region is CSAPVGGNNEKLFF. In nucleotides, the CDR3 is TGCAGTGCTCCCGTAGGGGGGAATAATGAAAAACTGTTTTTT.

This clonotype was seen repeatedly, ten times or more. The chain joins TRBV6-4 to TRBJ2-1; D is ambiguous. Germline CDR1 MRHNA, CDR2 SNTAGT. The CDR3 is 12 residues long. Trimming left V 0 bases short and J 7 bases short, with 4 bases between. The CDR3 nucleotides read TGTGCCAGCAGTGACTCGGATAATGAGCAGTTCTTC. Protein product: CASSDSDNEQFF.

This clonotype was counted at least ten times. V usage is TRBV6-6 and J usage is TRBJ2-1; D call uncertain. The CDR3 contains 11 residues. V was trimmed by 4 bases and J by 9 bases, leaving 7 bases between them. CDR1 and CDR2 (germline): MNHNY, SVGAGI (reference sequence). The CDR3: CASSLHGEQFF. The CDR3 DNA reads as TGTGCCAGCAGTTTGCATGGTGAGCAGTTCTTC.

This clonotype was picked up many times. The V gene is TRBV12-3 or TRBV12-4, the J gene TRBJ2-5; 8 bases line up with TRBD2. The CDR3 is made up of 13 amino acids. V trimming: 6 bases; J trimming: 5 bases; junction bases outside the gene matches: 5. This CDR3 reads CASSIAGPETQYF. CDR3 in DNA: TGTGCCAGCAGCATAGCGGGACCTGAGACCCAGTACTTC.

This clonotype was counted ten times or more. This chain uses TRBV12-3 or TRBV12-4 with TRBJ2-7; 12 positions agree with TRBD1. V was clipped by 1 base and J by 5 bases; unmatched bases: 3. CDR3 length: 15 residues. This chain's CDR3 is CASSLVGQGANEQYF. For the CDR3, the DNA is TGTGCCAGCAGTTTAGTGGGACAGGGGGCAAACGAGCAGTACTTC.

This clonotype was observed at least ten times. The V gene is TRBV5-1, the J gene TRBJ2-1; TRBD1 might be the D (6 bases). Germline V gene data show CDR1 as SGHRS and CDR2 as YFSETQ. The CDR3 totals 14 residues. V was shortened by 2 bases and J by 7 bases, with 13 bases between the two germline ends. The CDR3 reads CASSFGGPGNEQFF. Written as DNA, the CDR3 is TGCGCCAGCAGCTTTGGGGGCCCTGGGAATGAGCAGTTCTTC.